Listed below are T cell receptor beta chains from one sample, sequenced in a study of CD8 T cells in Susac syndrome. MiXCR, run by TCRdb on the immunoSEQ multiplex PCR reads, gives a single entry per CDR3 protein. The sample consists of about 430,000 distinct CDR3 sequences, 75% to 90% of them appearing once. Sequenced sample: CD8+ T cells from PBMCs. All receptors come from a human donor with multiple sclerosis. The conserved cysteine and the conserved F or W are not part of the CDR3 here. The listing skips clone size in some rows; elsewhere it reads once, few, many or a size class.

TRBJ1-1 TRBV12-3/TRBV12-4 - ASMRTGEAF
TRBJ2-1 TRBV5-1 once ASSLMENNEQF
TRBJ2-7 TRBV4-1 - ASSQGSQGVHYEQY
TRBJ2-4 TRBV7-9 - ASSSLQGGIQH
TRBJ2-7 TRBV29-1 - SVLGYEQY
TRBJ1-1 TRBV19 once ASLGVSTEAF
TRBJ2-7 TRBV20-1 - SARDRLAALSYEQY
TRBJ2-3 TRBV6-5 once ASSYSVSGMDTQY
TRBJ1-1 TRBV5-1 once ASSLAVTGANTEAF
TRBJ2-7 TRBV4-1 - ASSQDWRNEQY
TRBJ2-2 TRBV6-5 - ASSYSIGPGELF
TRBJ2-2 TRBV5-5 - ASSPTTSLNTGELF
TRBJ2-1 TRBV4-1 - ASSPSAGLEQF
TRBJ2-7 TRBV27 - ASSGRTGYEQY
TRBJ2-7 TRBV25-1 - ASKPGNVLSGEQY
TRBJ2-1 TRBV10-3 - AISAPEREGLGWNEQF
TRBJ1-2 TRBV5-1 - ATRPLPTGQVYGYT
TRBJ2-4 TRBV4-1 - ASSPPGGDVAKNIQY
TRBJ2-7 TRBV30 - AWGQVAYEQY
TRBJ1-2 TRBV30 once AWYPPLYGYT
TRBJ1-5 TRBV20-1 - SASTYNQPQH
TRBJ2-7 TRBV6-1 few ASSGLIWEQY
TRBJ2-7 TRBV6-5 - ASSYGASAGYEQY
TRBJ2-7 TRBV6-5 - ASSPGGEDVEQY
TRBJ2-1 TRBV27 - ASRPRGRPGEQF
TRBJ1-1 TRBV28 once ASTWDRGVTIRQNTEAF